The clone carrying this T cell receptor (beta chain) was observed many times. A UMI-containing oligonucleotide was joined by 3' ligation to the TCR cDNA template. RNA was extracted from around 2.7 ml of whole blood of healthy adults. This specimen comes from a study of naive and memory T cell subsets. Four PCR rounds used nested alpha and beta constant region primers plus the SP2 primer. Reverse transcription of blood and skin TCR RNA was primed at alpha and beta constant regions. TCRdb fed the UMI-ligation and nested PCR reads into MiXCR, producing one record per CDR3 protein. The sample includes 25,000 to 30,000 distinct CDR3 sequences, around 5.2% of them seen just once. This CDR3 has 13 residues. Per the germline V gene, CDR1 is SGHRS and CDR2 is YFSETQ. V was cut by 0 bases and J by 8 bases, with 11 bases left in between.

V gene TRBV5-1 combines with J gene TRBJ1-2, with D perhaps TRBD1 (5 bases). The sample taken for sequencing was blood. This clonotype was obtained from an adult in good health. This CDR3 is CASSLGQPWGYTF. CDR3 nucleotides: TGCGCCAGCAGCTTGGGACAGCCTTGGGGCTACACCTTC.